This T cell receptor (beta chain) was sequenced during a study of blood T cell repertoires in COVID-19. Turning to the study itself: The samples span acute and convalescent COVID-19 from the United States, Italy and Spain. Sample material is recorded as cDNA or gDNA derived from T cells, B-cell-depleted T cells, or PBMCs.

Germline V gene sequence: CDR1 LGHNT, CDR2 FRNRAP. This CDR3 contains 16 residues. V was pared by 0 bases and J by 1 base, with 12 bases between. Original data processing: For nucleated cells, counts were estimated from reference gene primer amplification. Only in-frame clones appear in the TCRdb table, and some are missing; sequencing was by immunoSEQ multiplex PCR. V, J and clone size are those of that table, while D and trimming were read from the DNA. The top ten clones hold roughly 8.1% of a sample with roughly 150,000 clones, around four fifths of them seen once. This rearrangement joins TRBV12-5 to TRBJ1-1; TRBD1 is a possible D gene (5 bases). This TCR was sampled from a woman at least 80 years old with COVID-19, enrolled during active disease. Sequencing was performed on peripheral blood. The CDR3 here is CASGLVPGLANTEAFF. The CDR3 coding sequence is TGTGCTAGTGGTTTGGTACCAGGGTTGGCGAACACTGAAGCTTTCTTT.